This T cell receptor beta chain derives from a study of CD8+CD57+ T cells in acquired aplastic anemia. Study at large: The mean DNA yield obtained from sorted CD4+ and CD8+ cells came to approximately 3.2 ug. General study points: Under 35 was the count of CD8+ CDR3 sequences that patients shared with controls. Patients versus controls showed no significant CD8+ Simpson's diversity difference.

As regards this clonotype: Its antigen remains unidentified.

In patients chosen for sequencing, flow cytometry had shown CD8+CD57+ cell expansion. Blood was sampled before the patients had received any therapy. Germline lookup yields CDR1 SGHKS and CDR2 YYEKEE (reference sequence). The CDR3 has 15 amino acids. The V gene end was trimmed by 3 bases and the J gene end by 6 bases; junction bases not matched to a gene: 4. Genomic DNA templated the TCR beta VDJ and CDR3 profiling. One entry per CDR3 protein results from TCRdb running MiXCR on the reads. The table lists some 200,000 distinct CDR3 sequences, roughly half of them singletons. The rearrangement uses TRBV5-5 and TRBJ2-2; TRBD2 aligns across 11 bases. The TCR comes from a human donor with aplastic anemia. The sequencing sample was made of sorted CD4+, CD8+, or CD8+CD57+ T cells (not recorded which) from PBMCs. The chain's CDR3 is CASSSLAGDPGELFF. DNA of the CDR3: TGTGCCAGCAGCTCACTAGCGGGAGATCCCGGGGAGCTGTTTTTT.